Below, 28 T cell receptor beta chains from the same sample are listed, as sequenced in a study of naive and memory T cell subsets. Both TRBC1 and TRBC2 were covered by a beta constant-region primer of two equimolar oligonucleotides. Ligated cDNA was amplified by four rounds of PCR with nested alpha and beta constant-region primers and SP2. TCRdb independently ran MiXCR on the UMI-ligation and nested PCR reads; one entry per CDR3 protein. The table lists 100,000 to 150,000 distinct CDR3 sequences, around a third of them singletons. Sequencing was performed on central memory CD4+ T cells from blood. Every receptor here comes from a human donor in good health.

Only a few counts were recorded for this clonotype. This chain connects TRBV20-1 to TRBJ2-7; TRBD2 is a possible D gene (6 bases). The germline V and J ends were trimmed by 6 bases and 2 bases, with 11 bases remaining between them. The V gene's germline CDR1 is DFQATT and CDR2 SNEGSKA (reference sequence). This CDR3 has 12 amino acids. For the CDR3, the DNA is TGCAGTGCATGGGGACTGACCTACGAGCAGTACTTC. It codes for CSAWGLTYEQYF.

This clonotype was seen at least ten times. The V gene is TRBV20-1, the J gene TRBJ2-1, with 12 bases aligning to TRBD2. Trimming removed 5 bases from V and 3 bases from J; junction bases left unmatched: 5. Looked up from germline, CDR1 is DFQATT and CDR2 is SNEGSKA (reference sequence). This CDR3 has 15 residues. The CDR3 is CSAPLAGGHYNEQFF. The CDR3 nucleotides read TGCAGTGCTCCCCTAGCGGGAGGGCACTACAATGAGCAGTTCTTC.

This sequence joins TRBV25-1 and TRBJ1-2, with TRBD1 identical over 8 bases. Per the germline V gene, CDR1 is MGHDK and CDR2 is SYGVNS. V lost 4 bases to trimming and J lost 4 bases; unmatched junction nucleotides: 11. This CDR3 is built from 16 residues. CDR3 amino acids: CASSAMTGAPLYGYTF. The CDR3 bases are TGTGCCAGCAGTGCGATGACAGGGGCGCCGCTCTATGGCTACACCTTC.

This chain joins TRBV28 and TRBJ1-2; 8 bases match TRBD1. Germline V gene lookup returns CDR1 MDHEN and CDR2 SYDVKM. The CDR3 loop spans 14 amino acids. J was trimmed by 6 bases and V by 5 bases; bases with no gene match: 8. The CDR3 DNA reads TGTGCCAGCAGTCCCGGACAGGGTCGTCATGGCTACACCTTC. It specifies CASSPGQGRHGYTF.

The rearrangement joins TRBV5-6 to TRBJ2-7, with D perhaps TRBD1 (5 bases). V was cut by 1 base and J by 3 bases, with 17 bases left in between. Germline V CDR1 and CDR2: SGHDT, YYEEEE. The CDR3 is 16 residues long. CDR3 sequence (DNA): TGTGCCAGCAGCTTGCCGGTCCTGGGGCAGATCTACGAGCAGTACTTC. This gives the protein CASSLPVLGQIYEQYF.

The table lists this clonotype with many counts. The chain recombines TRBV28 with TRBJ2-4, with D perhaps being TRBD1 or TRBD2 (6 bases each). The V gene lost 2 bases and the J gene lost 6 bases, with 26 bases spanning the gap. Germline lookup yields CDR1 MDHEN and CDR2 SYDVKM. There are 19 residues in the CDR3. Written as DNA, the CDR3 is TGTGCCAGCAGTTTAGTGGGGGGACACCCCCGCATGGGAGGAAACATTCAGTACTTC. Its translation is CASSLVGGHPRMGGNIQYF.

This clonotype has a count of ten or more. The CDR3 sequence: CASSLQGEQYF. CDR3 DNA: TGTGCCAGCAGCTTACAGGGGGAGCAGTACTTC. V gene TRBV7-8 combines with J gene TRBJ2-7, with a possible D match to TRBD1 (6 bases). V was pared by 2 bases and J by 7 bases, with 6 bases between. This CDR3 is built from 11 residues. Germline values: CDR1 SGHVS, CDR2 FQNEAQ.

The CDR3 nucleotides are TGTGCCAGCAGCCACGCATCGAGGCGGGTCCAAGAGACCCAGTACTTC. It specifies CASSHASRRVQETQYF. V is TRBV14 and J is TRBJ2-5; the D gene is possibly TRBD2 (5 bases). Trimming removed 3 bases from V and 1 base from J, with 15 bases in between. Germline values: CDR1 SGHDN, CDR2 FVKESK. This CDR3 has 16 amino acids.

CDR3 sequence reads: CASSIQGAVNEQFF. In DNA form, the CDR3 reads TGTGCCAGTAGTATTCAGGGGGCAGTGAATGAGCAGTTCTTC. This sequence joins TRBV19 and TRBJ2-1, with 8 positions matching TRBD1. The V gene end was trimmed by 3 bases and the J gene end by 7 bases; junction bases not matched to a gene: 5. Germline loops: CDR1 LNHDA, CDR2 SQIVND (reference sequence). The CDR3 consists of 14 residues.

This chain joins TRBV5-1 and TRBJ2-7; 9 nucleotides line up with TRBD2. V lost 0 bases and J lost 3; bases outside the gene matches: 13. CDR1 SGHRS and CDR2 YFSETQ come from the germline V gene. This CDR3 is 18 amino acids long. CDR3 DNA sequence: TGCGCCAGCAGCTTGGGGGCAGCGGGAGGCCGCCGGGACTACGAGCAGTACTTC. Protein product: CASSLGAAGGRRDYEQYF. Complete variable domain (other parts from reference TRBV5-1 and TRBJ2-7): KAGVTQTPRYLIKTRGQQVTLSCSPISGHRSVSWYQQTPGQGLQFLFEYFSETQRNKGNFPGRFSGRQFSNSRSEMNVSTLELGDSALYLCASSLGAAGGRRDYEQYFGPGTRLTVT.

The V gene is TRBV5-1, the J gene TRBJ2-5, with a weak D call TRBD2 (5 bases). The CDR3 totals 13 residues. Germline V gene data show CDR1 as SGHRS and CDR2 as YFSETQ. V was pared by 2 bases and J by 5 bases, with 10 bases between. For the CDR3, the DNA is TGCGCCAGCAGCTTCGAGGGTTGGGAGACCCAGTACTTC. It translates to CASSFEGWETQYF. The full variable domain, in which reference TRBV5-1 and TRBJ2-5 provide the parts outside the CDR3, is KAGVTQTPRYLIKTRGQQVTLSCSPISGHRSVSWYQQTPGQGLQFLFEYFSETQRNKGNFPGRFSGRQFSNSRSEMNVSTLELGDSALYLCASSFEGWETQYFGPGTRLLVL.

This clonotype was picked up a small number of times. The chain employs TRBV6-5 and TRBJ2-7; no definite D call. The ends were cut back, 6 bases at V and 4 bases at J, with 7 bases in the middle. Germline V gene lookup returns CDR1 MNHEY and CDR2 SVGAGI. The length of the CDR3 is 11 residues. CDR3 sequence (DNA): TGTGCCAGCAGACATTTTTACGAGCAGTACTTC. Residues: CASRHFYEQYF.

This clonotype has at least ten counts. The genes are TRBV6-1 and TRBJ1-5; 11 bases align to TRBD1. V shed 5 bases and J 5 bases; nucleotides not matched to a gene: 5. The CDR3 is 15 residues long. From germline, CDR1 is MNHNS and CDR2 SASEGT. CDR3 in DNA: TGTGCCAGCAGTTGGACAGGGGGCATCGATCAGCCCCAGCATTTT. This codes for CASSWTGGIDQPQHF.

The V call is TRBV12-3 or TRBV12-4, the J call TRBJ2-3; D uncertain. The CDR3 loop spans 12 amino acids. V was clipped by 3 bases and J by 6 bases, with 7 bases between them. The CDR3 DNA reads as TGTGCCAGCAGTTTGTTTATCGATACGCAGTATTTT. As protein: CASSLFIDTQYF.

The chain links TRBV19 to TRBJ1-5, with no clear D. With 5 bases removed from V and 4 bases from J, the gap between germline ends came to 12 bases. CDR1 is LNHDA and CDR2 is SQIVND in the germline V gene (reference sequence). The CDR3 contains 14 residues. CDR3 coding DNA: TGTGCCAGTAGTCCAAACTCCGGAAATCAGCCCCAGCATTTT. The encoded protein is CASSPNSGNQPQHF.

The rearrangement links TRBV19 to TRBJ2-1, with a weak D call TRBD2 (7 bases). CDR1 LNHDA and CDR2 SQIVND come from the germline V gene (reference sequence). This CDR3 is 15 amino acids long. Between the trimmed V and J ends, which lost 3 bases and 8 bases, there was a span of 17 bases. This CDR3 reads CASSIRAGATYEQFF. CDR3 DNA: TGTGCCAGTAGTATCAGGGCGGGGGCTACATATGAGCAGTTCTTC.

The chain combines TRBV6-5 with TRBJ1-1; 7 bases line up with TRBD1. Trimming at V came to 2 bases and at J to 0 bases, leaving 6 bases not matched to a gene. The germline V gene encodes CDR1 MNHEY and CDR2 SVGAGI. This CDR3 has 16 residues. The CDR3 nucleotides read TGTGCCAGCAGTTACAGGGGGCGCGGGGTGAACACTGAAGCTTTCTTT. Protein sequence: CASSYRGRGVNTEAFF.

This clonotype was detected a few times. The chain joins TRBV13 to TRBJ2-3; possible D gene TRBD2, 6 bases. V dropped 3 bases and J dropped 5 bases, with 18 bases sitting between them. Per the germline V gene, CDR1 is PRHDT and CDR2 is FYEKMQ (reference sequence). The CDR3 spans 16 residues. CDR3 protein: CASSFPGVGSRDTQYF. The CDR3 region has the DNA TGTGCCAGCAGCTTCCCGGGGGTCGGGAGTAGAGATACGCAGTATTTT.

The DNA for the CDR3 is TGCAGTGCCCTCGCACCAACGACTAGCGGGAACCCCTACGAGCAGTACTTC. The encoded protein is CSALAPTTSGNPYEQYF. The rearrangement uses TRBV20-1 and TRBJ2-7; 11 bases agree with TRBD2. The CDR3 totals 17 residues. Germline V gene sequence: CDR1 DFQATT, CDR2 SNEGSKA (reference sequence). After removal of 6 bases from V and 2 bases from J, the junction contained 15 bases not matched to a gene.

CDR3 coding DNA: TGTGCCAGCAGCCGAGGCCTCAGGGGCTCTGGGGCCAACGTCCTGACTTTC. Translated, it gives CASSRGLRGSGANVLTF. This chain uses TRBV7-2 with TRBJ2-6; maybe TRBD1 (6 bases). V lost 5 bases, J lost 0 bases, and 14 bases lay in between. Germline V gives CDR1 SGHTA, CDR2 FQGNSA. This CDR3 has 17 amino acids. Variable domain in full (rest from reference TRBV7-2 and TRBJ2-6): GAGVSQSPSNKVTEKGKDVELRCDPISGHTALYWYRQSLGQGLEFLIYFQGNSAPDKSGLPSDRFSAERTGGSVSTLTIQRTQQEDSAVYLCASSRGLRGSGANVLTFGAGSRLTVL.

The J gene is TRBJ2-3, the V gene TRBV3-1; 8 bases fit TRBD1. J gave up 5 bases and V 6 bases, and 7 bases lay outside the gene matches. Germline-derived CDR1 and CDR2 are LGHDT and YNNKEL (reference sequence). The CDR3 loop spans 14 amino acids. The DNA of the CDR3 is TGTGCCAGCAGGTCGGCAGGGGGCAGAGATACGCAGTATTTT. As protein: CASRSAGGRDTQYF.

CDR3 region: CASKENIYEQYF. The CDR3, as DNA: TGTGCCAGCAAGGAGAATATTTACGAGCAGTACTTC. The rearrangement uses TRBV28 and TRBJ2-7; D is undetermined. The CDR3 is made up of 12 amino acids. Germline CDR1 and CDR2: MDHEN and SYDVKM. V lost 7 bases and J 4 bases, leaving 11 bases between the germline ends.

The V call is TRBV18, the J call TRBJ2-7, with 11 bases that match TRBD1. Germline trimming cut 4 bases from V and 1 base from J; bases unmatched to any gene: 12. Germline V lookup: CDR1 KGHSH, CDR2 LQKENI. This CDR3 has 18 residues. The CDR3 bases are TGTGCCAGCTCACGCGCGTCGACCGGGACAGGGGGATCCTACGAGCAGTACTTC. Protein product: CASSRASTGTGGSYEQYF.

This clonotype was counted ten times or more. The chain employs TRBV20-1 and TRBJ2-1; 12 bases line up with TRBD2. CDR3 size: 20 residues. J was trimmed by 0 bases and V by 3 bases; bases with no gene match: 15. Germline V gene data show CDR1 as DFQATT and CDR2 as SNEGSKA (reference sequence). CDR3 residues: CSARDSGTSGRQSSYNEQFF. CDR3 in DNA: TGCAGTGCTAGGGATTCTGGGACTAGCGGGCGCCAGAGCTCCTACAATGAGCAGTTCTTC.

The rearrangement links TRBV20-1 to TRBJ1-4; TRBD1 agrees at 7 bases. Trimming took 3 bases from V and 11 from J; bases not matched to a gene: 9. This CDR3 region has 13 residues. Germline lookup yields CDR1 DFQATT and CDR2 SNEGSKA (reference sequence). The CDR3 sequence is CSASWPGGGKLFF. In DNA, the CDR3 is TGCAGTGCTAGTTGGCCAGGGGGAGGGAAACTGTTTTTT.

The chain carries TRBV29-1 and TRBJ2-3, with 8 positions matching TRBD2. CDR3 length: 16 residues. V lost 4 bases to trimming and J lost 2 bases; unmatched junction nucleotides: 11. Germline CDR1 and CDR2: SQVTM and ANQGSEA. This chain's CDR3 is CSVVYLSGRDTDTQYF. In DNA, the CDR3 is TGCAGCGTTGTTTATCTTTCCGGGAGGGACACAGATACGCAGTATTTT.

The chain couples TRBV5-1 to TRBJ2-2; the D gene is possibly TRBD1 (5 bases). Germline CDR1 SGHRS, CDR2 YFSETQ. The CDR3 is made up of 15 amino acids. Trimming took off 3 bases at V and 0 bases at J, with 9 bases between the two ends. The CDR3 DNA follows: TGCGCCAGCAGCTCGACAGTTTCGAACACCGGGGAGCTGTTTTTT. Amino acids: CASSSTVSNTGELFF.

Many counts were recorded for this clonotype. The chain links TRBV7-9 to TRBJ2-7, with D tentatively TRBD1 (7 bases). The CDR3 loop spans 13 amino acids. The V gene lost 2 bases and the J gene lost 5 bases, with 10 bases spanning the gap. Germline CDR1 is SEHNR and CDR2 is FQNEAQ (reference sequence). The CDR3 sequence: CASSLSRGDEQYF. The CDR3 DNA sequence: TGTGCCAGCAGCTTAAGCAGGGGGGACGAGCAGTACTTC. Full variable domain (missing parts from reference TRBV7-9 and TRBJ2-7): DTGVSQNPRHKITKRGQNVTFRCDPISEHNRLYWYRQTLGQGPEFLTYFQNEAQLEKSRLLSDRFSAERPKGSFSTLEIQRTEQGDSAMYLCASSLSRGDEQYFGPGTRLTVT.